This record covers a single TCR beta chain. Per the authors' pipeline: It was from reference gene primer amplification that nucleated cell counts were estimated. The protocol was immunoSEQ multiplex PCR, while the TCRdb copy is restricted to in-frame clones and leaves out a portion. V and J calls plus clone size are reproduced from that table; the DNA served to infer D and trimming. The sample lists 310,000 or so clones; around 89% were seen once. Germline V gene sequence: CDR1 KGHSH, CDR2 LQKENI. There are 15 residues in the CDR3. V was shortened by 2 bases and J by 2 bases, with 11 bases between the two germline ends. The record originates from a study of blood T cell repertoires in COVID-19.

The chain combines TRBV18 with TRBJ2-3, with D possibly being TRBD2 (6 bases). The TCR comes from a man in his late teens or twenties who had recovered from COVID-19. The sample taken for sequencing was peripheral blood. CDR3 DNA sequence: TGTGCCAGCTCACCAGTCGCGGGGCCCACAGATACGCAGTATTTT. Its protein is CASSPVAGPTDTQYF.